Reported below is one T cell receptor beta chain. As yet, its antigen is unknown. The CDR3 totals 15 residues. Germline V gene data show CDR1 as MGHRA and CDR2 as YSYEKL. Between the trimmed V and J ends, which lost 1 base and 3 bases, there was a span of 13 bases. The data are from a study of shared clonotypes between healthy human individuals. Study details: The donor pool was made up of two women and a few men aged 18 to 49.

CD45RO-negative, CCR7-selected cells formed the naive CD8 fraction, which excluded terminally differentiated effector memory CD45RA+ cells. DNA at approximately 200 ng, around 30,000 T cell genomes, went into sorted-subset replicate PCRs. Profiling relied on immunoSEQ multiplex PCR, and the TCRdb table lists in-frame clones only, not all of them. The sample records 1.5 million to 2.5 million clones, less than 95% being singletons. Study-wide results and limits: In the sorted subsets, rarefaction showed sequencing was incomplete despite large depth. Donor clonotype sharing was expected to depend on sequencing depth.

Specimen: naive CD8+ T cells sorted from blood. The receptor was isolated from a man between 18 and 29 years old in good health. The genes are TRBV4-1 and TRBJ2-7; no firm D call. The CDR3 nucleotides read TGCGCCAGCAGCCAAGTGGCAGATAAAGTCTACGAGCAGTACTTC. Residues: CASSQVADKVYEQYF.